Presented here are 26 T cell receptor beta chains from one specimen sequenced in a study of shared clonotypes between healthy human individuals. Libraries were prepared by immunoSEQ multiplex PCR; TCRdb keeps only in-frame clonotypes and omits some of them. The sample includes approximately 2.3 million clones, 80% to 95% of them seen just once. Input material: naive CD4+ T cells from PBMCs. Indicated subset: CD45RA+ positively selected. Every receptor here comes from a man aged 18-30 years in good health. Some clones in this sample may be carry-over from other donors' samples.

The rearrangement links TRBV5-1 to TRBJ2-7, with a tentative D call TRBD2 (6 bases). Per germline, CDR1 SGHRS and CDR2 YFSETQ. Trimming shortened V by 0 bases and J by 3 bases, and 13 bases separated the two germline ends. The CDR3 contains 15 residues. The CDR3 sequence is CASSLAASEIYEQYF. The CDR3 DNA reads TGCGCCAGCAGCTTGGCCGCTAGCGAGATCTACGAGCAGTACTTC. The full variable domain, its missing parts supplied by reference TRBV5-1 and TRBJ2-7, is KAGVTQTPRYLIKTRGQQVTLSCSPISGHRSVSWYQQTPGQGLQFLFEYFSETQRNKGNFPGRFSGRQFSNSRSEMNVSTLELGDSALYLCASSLAASEIYEQYFGPGTRLTVT.

The chain couples TRBV11-3 to TRBJ2-7, with 7 bases matching TRBD1. Per germline, CDR1 SGHNT and CDR2 YENEEA. This CDR3 has 13 residues. V dropped 5 bases and J dropped 5; count of bases not matched to a gene: 6. The CDR3 loop is CASSLQGWDEQYF. The CDR3 nucleotides are TGTGCCAGCAGCCTACAGGGGTGGGACGAGCAGTACTTC.

The DNA for the CDR3 is TGTGCCACCAGCAGGGGGACTAGCGGGAGGCAAGAGACCCAGTACTTC. Translated: CATSRGTSGRQETQYF. The chain joins TRBV15 to TRBJ2-5, with 15 nucleotides matching TRBD2. CDR3 size: 16 residues. J was trimmed by 2 bases and V by 3 bases; bases with no gene match: 1. Per germline, CDR1 LNHNV and CDR2 YYDKDF (reference sequence).

The V gene is TRBV10-3, the J gene TRBJ2-3; D call uncertain. This CDR3 is built from 16 residues. V was shortened by 0 bases and J by 3 bases, with 13 bases between the two germline ends. CDR1 is ENHRY and CDR2 is SYGVKD in the germline V gene. CDR3 protein: CAISESLGITTDTQYF. As DNA, the CDR3 is TGTGCCATCAGTGAGTCGTTGGGTATTACGACAGATACGCAGTATTTT.

This clone is a singleton in its sample. The rearrangement links TRBV9 to TRBJ2-3, with TRBD2 identical over 12 bases. This CDR3 is built from 15 residues. V lost 3 bases, J lost 6 bases, and 5 bases stayed unmatched. The V gene's germline CDR1 is SGDLS and CDR2 YYNGEE. The CDR3, as DNA: TGTGCCAGCAGCGCTAGCGGGAGGGCCGGGGATACGCAGTATTTT. This gives the protein CASSASGRAGDTQYF.

This clone was observed once. V and J are TRBV6-4 and TRBJ1-1; D might be TRBD1 (5 bases). Per germline, CDR1 MRHNA and CDR2 SNTAGT. The CDR3 runs to 13 residues. V was cut by 6 bases and J by 1 base, with 9 bases left in between. The CDR3 protein is CASRLGPNTEAFF. For the CDR3, the DNA is TGTGCCAGCAGACTGGGACCGAACACTGAAGCTTTCTTT.

As concerns this clone: This specimen includes other DNA sequences encoding the same CDR3. V and J are TRBV2 and TRBJ1-5; 7 bases map to TRBD1. The CDR3 is 14 amino acids. With V trimmed by 4 bases and J by 5 bases, 5 bases remained unmatched. Germline CDR1 is SNHLY and CDR2 is FYNNEI. DNA for the CDR3: TGTGCCAGCAGTGGACAGGGACGGGATCAGCCCCAGCATTTT. Amino acid sequence: CASSGQGRDQPQHF.

This clone was observed a single time. The chain couples TRBV27 to TRBJ2-7; tentative D call: TRBD2 (7 bases). Germline V CDR1 and CDR2: MNHEY, SMNVEV (reference sequence). The V and J ends lost 4 bases and 4 bases respectively, with 17 bases between them. This CDR3 has 15 residues. The CDR3 sequence: CASSSLGGAEYEQYF. The CDR3 DNA is TGTGCCAGCAGTTCCCTGGGGGGGGCGGAGTACGAGCAGTACTTC.

The V gene is TRBV7-2, the J gene TRBJ2-4; 9 nucleotides align to TRBD1. CDR3 size: 16 residues. The V and J ends lost 1 base and 1 base, in that order; junction bases with no gene match: 2. CDR1 is SGHTA and CDR2 is FQGNSA in the germline V gene. The CDR3: CASSLGGQGAKNIQYF. In DNA, the CDR3 is TGTGCCAGCAGCTTAGGTGGACAGGGGGCCAAAAACATTCAGTACTTC.

A remark on this clone: Other DNA variants within this sample encode the same CDR3. For the CDR3, the DNA is TGTGCCAGCAGCCGGACTAGCGGGAACTACAATGAGCAGTTCTTC. It yields the protein CASSRTSGNYNEQFF. The chain recombines TRBV13 with TRBJ2-1; the match to TRBD2 covers 12 bases. The length of the CDR3 is 15 residues. V gave up 5 bases and J gave up 3 bases; unmatched junction bases: 2. Germline assignment: CDR1 PRHDT and CDR2 FYEKMQ (reference sequence).

The chain couples TRBV7-2 to TRBJ2-3; 9 nucleotides align to TRBD1. CDR3 length equals 14 residues. The germline V gene has CDR1 SGHTA and CDR2 FQGNSA. Germline trimming cut 11 bases from V and 2 bases from J; bases unmatched to any gene: 8. The CDR3 DNA sequence: TGTGCCTGGCAGGGGACAGGGCTCACAGATACGCAGTATTTT. Amino acids: CAWQGTGLTDTQYF.

The genes are TRBV4-1 and TRBJ1-2; D remains unclear. Germline CDR1 reads MGHRA; CDR2 reads YSYEKL. The ends were cut back, 0 bases at V and 4 bases at J, with 12 bases in the middle. The CDR3 spans 15 residues. CDR3 amino acids: CASSQDVRVTYGYTF. As DNA, the CDR3 is TGCGCCAGCAGCCAAGATGTCAGAGTCACCTATGGCTACACCTTC.

This clone has only a few counts. The chain has TRBV10-3 and TRBJ1-1, with a tentative D call TRBD1 (6 bases). Germline V lookup: CDR1 ENHRY, CDR2 SYGVKD. The CDR3 covers 14 residues. Deletions cut 4 bases from V and 1 base from J, with 10 bases between. The CDR3, as DNA: TGTGCCATCAGTGTTCCAGGGGAGAACACTGAAGCTTTCTTT. This codes for CAISVPGENTEAFF.

This chain joins TRBV5-1 and TRBJ2-7; 7 positions agree with TRBD1. Losses at the gene ends were 0 bases for V and 4 bases for J; bases not matched to a gene: 1. In germline, CDR1 is SGHRS, CDR2 YFSETQ. This CDR3 has 13 residues. The chain's CDR3 is CASSLGDRYEQYF. DNA for the CDR3: TGCGCCAGCAGCTTGGGGGACAGATACGAGCAGTACTTC.

The chain has TRBV5-1 and TRBJ1-1, with 9 positions matching TRBD1. The junction had 8 bases not matched to a gene; V was cut back by 1 base and J by 1 base. CDR3 size: 17 residues. Per the germline V gene, CDR1 is SGHRS and CDR2 is YFSETQ. DNA for the CDR3: TGCGCCAGCAGCTTGTCAGGGACAGGGCAAGGGAACACTGAAGCTTTCTTT. As protein: CASSLSGTGQGNTEAFF.

This chain links TRBV5-6 with TRBJ2-1; D is unclear. The germline V gene has CDR1 SGHDT and CDR2 YYEEEE. CDR3 length: 16 amino acids. V shed 4 bases and J shed 3 bases, with 17 bases lying between them. The CDR3: CASSPIGLEGYNEQFF. The CDR3 DNA reads as TGTGCCAGCAGCCCGATTGGGCTAGAAGGCTACAATGAGCAGTTCTTC.

The chain combines TRBV28 with TRBJ1-2; D is perhaps TRBD1 (5 bases). The germline V gene has CDR1 MDHEN and CDR2 SYDVKM. CDR3 size: 14 residues. Trimming shortened V by 4 bases and J by 0 bases, and 9 bases separated the two germline ends. CDR3 nucleotide sequence: TGTGCCAGCAGTTCACACAGGACTAACTATGGCTACACCTTC. The encoded protein is CASSSHRTNYGYTF.

With regard to this clone: Other DNA sequences in the sample encode the same CDR3. The chain combines TRBV11-2 with TRBJ2-1; 10 nucleotides align to TRBD2. With 4 bases clipped from V and 4 bases from J, the junction kept 4 bases outside the gene matches. The CDR3 loop spans 15 amino acids. Looked up from germline, CDR1 is SGHAT and CDR2 is FQNNGV. The CDR3 bases are TGTGCCAGCAGCTCAGGACTAGCGGCGTACAATGAGCAGTTCTTC. Residues: CASSSGLAAYNEQFF.

The V gene is TRBV4-2, the J gene TRBJ2-3; no firm D call. The CDR3 runs to 19 residues. Germline V gene data show CDR1 as LGHNA and CDR2 as YNFKEQ. Trimming pared 1 base from V and 6 bases from J, leaving 26 bases between. The CDR3 here is CASSQVTRSIVQPRDTQYF. DNA for the CDR3: TGTGCCAGCAGCCAAGTCACTCGGTCGATTGTGCAGCCTCGGGATACGCAGTATTTT.

V usage is TRBV5-4 and J usage is TRBJ2-5, with 8 bases that match TRBD2. Per the germline V gene, CDR1 is SGHNT and CDR2 is YYREEE (reference sequence). There are 14 residues in the CDR3. J lost 7 bases, V lost 4 bases, and 9 bases had no gene match. CDR3 region: CASSQGLAGRTQYF. CDR3 coding DNA: TGTGCCAGCAGCCAAGGACTAGCCGGTAGGACCCAGTACTTC.

The chain is built from TRBV30 and TRBJ1-1; tentatively, D is TRBD1 (5 bases). V shed 0 bases and J shed 4 bases, with 9 bases lying between them. In germline, CDR1 is GTSNPN, CDR2 SVGIG (reference sequence). This CDR3 has 13 amino acids. The DNA for the CDR3 is TGTGCCTGGAGTGTGAACAGGTTCACTGAAGCTTTCTTT. It yields the protein CAWSVNRFTEAFF. The full variable domain, its missing parts supplied by reference TRBV30 and TRBJ1-1, is SQTIHQWPATLVQPVGSPLSLECTVEGTSNPNLYWYRQAAGRGLQLLFYSVGIGQISSEVPQNLSASRPQDRQFILSSKKLLLSDSGFYLCAWSVNRFTEAFFGQGTRLTVV.

The chain couples TRBV5-1 to TRBJ2-7; no clear D. V was cut by 4 bases and J by 7 bases, with 21 bases left in between. The CDR3 length is 15 residues. Germline assignment: CDR1 SGHRS and CDR2 YFSETQ. The CDR3 is CASSPGRYQPLEQYF. In DNA form, the CDR3 reads TGCGCCAGCAGCCCCGGACGGTACCAACCTCTGGAGCAGTACTTC. Complete variable domain (other parts from reference TRBV5-1 and TRBJ2-7): KAGVTQTPRYLIKTRGQQVTLSCSPISGHRSVSWYQQTPGQGLQFLFEYFSETQRNKGNFPGRFSGRQFSNSRSEMNVSTLELGDSALYLCASSPGRYQPLEQYFGPGTRLTVT.

In DNA form, the CDR3 reads TGTGCCAGCAGTTTGCGGGTAACCTCCTACGAGCAGTACTTC. It translates to CASSLRVTSYEQYF. The V gene is TRBV6-5, the J gene TRBJ2-7, with D possibly matching TRBD2 (5 bases). Between the trimmed V and J ends, which lost 4 bases and 0 bases, there was a span of 10 bases. Per the germline V gene, CDR1 is MNHEY and CDR2 is SVGAGI. The CDR3 covers 14 residues.

This chain joins TRBV7-2 and TRBJ2-7; 9 positions agree with TRBD2. The CDR3 is made up of 17 amino acids. The J segment lost 6 bases and the V segment lost 2 bases, leaving 14 bases of the junction unmatched. The germline V gene has CDR1 SGHTA and CDR2 FQGNSA. The CDR3 here is CASSLSNRPSGVSEQYF. CDR3 bases: TGTGCCAGCAGCTTAAGTAACAGGCCTAGCGGGGTCTCCGAGCAGTACTTC.

V gene TRBV10-1 combines with J gene TRBJ2-7; 8 bases align to TRBD2. Unmatched junction bases numbered 5, after V lost 2 bases and J lost 5 bases. This CDR3 has 14 residues. From germline, CDR1 is WNHNN and CDR2 SYGVQD (reference sequence). Written as DNA, the CDR3 is TGCGCCAGCAGTGAGAGCGGGAGCCTCGACGAGCAGTACTTC. Translated, it gives CASSESGSLDEQYF.

The rearrangement links TRBV5-1 to TRBJ2-5, with D tentatively TRBD1 (6 bases). The DNA end lines up better with TRBJ2-7; the J call may be wrong. Germline CDR1 SGHRS, CDR2 YFSETQ. This CDR3 spans 14 amino acids. The chain's CDR3 is CASSAGQTYYEQYF. For the CDR3, the DNA is TGCGCCAGCAGCGCCGGACAGACCTACTACGAGCAGTACTTC.